Listed below are T cell receptor beta chains from one sample, sequenced in a study of human T cells and chemical hapten exposure. TCRdb called the RACE reads again in MiXCR, with one record for every CDR3 protein. The sample shows some 400,000 distinct CDR3 sequences, roughly 4.8% of them seen only once. Sequencing was performed on whole blood, taken in connection with sensitization to the hapten diphenylcyclopropenone (DPC). The receptors shown here come from a woman aged 45-59 years with alopecia areata. Some clones in this sample may be carry-over from other donors' samples. Both conserved end residues are part of each CDR3. D genes are given only for firm matches. Expanded clones are given a class, and other clones once, few, many or no size at all.

d_call clone_size j_call v_call cdr3_nt cdr3_aa
NA many TRBJ1-2 TRBV29-1 TGCAGCGTTGACAGGGGCCGGTCCGATGGCTACACCTTC CSVDRGRSDGYTF
NA few TRBJ1-2 TRBV6-5 TGTGCCAGCAGCACCTCCTTTGACAGCTATGGCTACACCTTC CASSTSFDSYGYTF
TRBD1 NA TRBJ2-2 TRBV29-1 TGCAGCGTAGCCACCCAGGGACAGGGGACCGGGGAGCTGTTTTTT CSVATQGQGTGELFF
NA few TRBJ2-5 TRBV12-3/TRBV12-4 TGTGCCAGCAGTTTAGTGTACCAAGAGACCCAGTACTTC CASSLVYQETQYF
NA many TRBJ1-1 TRBV7-9 TGTGCCAGCAGCCCCCGACGAGGGAACACTGAAGCTTTCTTT CASSPRRGNTEAFF
TRBD2 many TRBJ2-7 TRBV20-1 TGCAGTGCGGAGGGACTAGCGGGGGGCACCTACGAGCAGTACTTC CSAEGLAGGTYEQYF
NA many TRBJ1-1 TRBV3-1 TGTGCCAGCAGCCGAGGGAGGACTGAAGCTTTCTTT CASSRGRTEAFF
TRBD2 many TRBJ2-5 TRBV27 TGTGCCAGCAGTTTCACCGGGACTAGCGAGACCCAGTACTTC CASSFTGTSETQYF
TRBD1 NA TRBJ1-5 TRBV6-1 TGTGCCAGCAGTGAGTTTTCAGGGGGAAGGCAGCCCCAGCATTTT CASSEFSGGRQPQHF
NA few TRBJ1-1 TRBV5-1 TGCGCCAGCAGCTTGGAGACGCATCTGAACACTGAAGCTTTCTTT CASSLETHLNTEAFF
NA many TRBJ1-3 TRBV3-1 TGTGCCAGCAGCCAGGATCGAACCTCTGGAAACACCATATATTTT CASSQDRTSGNTIYF
NA few TRBJ2-3 TRBV3-1 TGTGCCAGCAGCCAAGTGCGGGACCAGGGCGCAGATACGCAGTATTTT CASSQVRDQGADTQYF
TRBD1 many TRBJ1-2 TRBV5-6 TGTGCCAGCAGTTCCGGACAGGCGAACTATGGCTACACCTTC CASSSGQANYGYTF
TRBD1 many TRBJ1-4 TRBV12-3/TRBV12-4 TGTGCCAGCAGCTCACAGGGGGTTAATGAAAAACTGTTTTTT CASSSQGVNEKLFF
TRBD1 few TRBJ1-3 TRBV9 TGTGCCAGCAGCGTAGTGGGGACAGCAGGAAACACCATATATTTT CASSVVGTAGNTIYF
TRBD1 few TRBJ1-3 TRBV7-2 TGTGCCAGCAGAACGACCGGGACAGTCGGAAACACCATATATTTT CASRTTGTVGNTIYF
TRBD2 NA TRBJ2-1 TRBV4-1 TGCGCCAGCAGCCAAGAGGCTCTAGCGGGGAATTTTGAGCAGTTCTTC CASSQEALAGNFEQFF
NA many TRBJ1-1 TRBV11-3 TGTGCCAGCAGCTCCAACCCGAGCACTGAAGCTTTCTTT CASSSNPSTEAFF
NA many TRBJ1-5 TRBV6-2/TRBV6-3 TGTGCCAGCAGTTACTCCAGGGGCTTCGGACAGCCCCAGCATTTT CASSYSRGFGQPQHF
TRBD2 many TRBJ2-1 TRBV2 TGTGCCAGCAGGCCCTTAAGCGGGACGACCTACAATGAGCAGTTCTTC CASRPLSGTTYNEQFF
NA many TRBJ1-2 TRBV6-6 TGTGCCAGCAGTTACGTCGGCTACACCTTC CASSYVGYTF
NA few TRBJ2-5 TRBV4-1 TGCGCCAGCAGCCAAGATGACAGAAGAGAGACCCAGTACTTC CASSQDDRRETQYF
TRBD1 many TRBJ1-6 TRBV20-1 TGCAGTGCTAGACGGGGCGGACAGGGCCATTCACCCCTCCACTTT CSARRGGQGHSPLHF
TRBD1 many TRBJ1-1 TRBV18 TGTGCCAGCTCACAGCTCTTATTGACAGGGGATTGGACTGAAGCTTTCTTT CASSQLLLTGDWTEAFF
NA many TRBJ1-2 TRBV5-1 TGCGCCAGCAGCTTGGACGAAGGGACCGGCTACACCTTC CASSLDEGTGYTF
NA many TRBJ2-3 TRBV7-9 TGTGCCAGCAGCTCCCCCGACTCGAGCACAGATACGCAGTATTTT CASSSPDSSTDTQYF
NA few TRBJ2-2 TRBV29-1 TGCAGCGTTGGGCCCGGGGAGCTGTTTTTT CSVGPGELFF
NA many TRBJ2-5 TRBV29-1 TGCAGCGGTCTCCGGGCCCCAGGGCGAGAGACCCAGTACTTC CSGLRAPGRETQYF
TRBD2 many TRBJ2-1 TRBV12-5 TGTGCTAGTGGCTCACTAGCGGGAGGGGTGAATGAGCAGTTCTTC CASGSLAGGVNEQFF
NA many TRBJ2-1 TRBV20-1 TGCAGTGCTAGAGATGGACGGGCTTGGAATGAGCAGTTCTTC CSARDGRAWNEQFF
NA NA TRBJ1-3 TRBV2 TGTGCCAGCGGTAAGCAGAGGGACTCTGGAAACACCATATATTTT CASGKQRDSGNTIYF
TRBD1 NA TRBJ2-3 TRBV20-1 TGCAGTGCGAGACCAGGGGGCAGAGGCACAGATACGCAGTATTTT CSARPGGRGTDTQYF
NA few TRBJ1-2 TRBV25-1 TGTGCCAGCAGTGATATAGGGAATAACTATGGCTACACCTTC CASSDIGNNYGYTF
NA many TRBJ2-3 TRBV4-3 TGCGCCAGCAGCCAAGATCAGGGAGAGGGTACAGATACGCAGTATTTT CASSQDQGEGTDTQYF
TRBD2 many TRBJ2-3 TRBV20-1 TGCAGTGCTATAAAGATGTCTAGCGGTGGGAGGTCGAGCACAGATACGCAGTATTTT CSAIKMSSGGRSSTDTQYF
NA many TRBJ1-1 TRBV5-1 TGCGCCAGCAGCTTATCACGGGGGAACACTGAAGCTTTCTTT CASSLSRGNTEAFF
NA NA TRBJ2-1 TRBV6-5 TGTGCCAGCACCCCTGTACGGACAGAGCGCTACAATGAGCAGTTCTTC CASTPVRTERYNEQFF
NA NA TRBJ2-3 TRBV6-2/TRBV6-3 TGTGCCAGCAGTGACGGGACTCTCACGGATACGCAGTATTTT CASSDGTLTDTQYF
TRBD1 few TRBJ1-6 TRBV7-2 TGTGCCAGCAGCTTTGGACAGGGGGCGAATTCACCCCTCCACTTT CASSFGQGANSPLHF
NA few TRBJ2-6 TRBV6-1 TGTGCCAGCAGTGACAGGGCTGGGGCCAACGTCCTGACTTTC CASSDRAGANVLTF
TRBD2 NA TRBJ2-1 TRBV7-2 TGTGCCAGCAGCTTCGCCGGGACTAGCGGGAGAAATGAGCAGTTCTTC CASSFAGTSGRNEQFF